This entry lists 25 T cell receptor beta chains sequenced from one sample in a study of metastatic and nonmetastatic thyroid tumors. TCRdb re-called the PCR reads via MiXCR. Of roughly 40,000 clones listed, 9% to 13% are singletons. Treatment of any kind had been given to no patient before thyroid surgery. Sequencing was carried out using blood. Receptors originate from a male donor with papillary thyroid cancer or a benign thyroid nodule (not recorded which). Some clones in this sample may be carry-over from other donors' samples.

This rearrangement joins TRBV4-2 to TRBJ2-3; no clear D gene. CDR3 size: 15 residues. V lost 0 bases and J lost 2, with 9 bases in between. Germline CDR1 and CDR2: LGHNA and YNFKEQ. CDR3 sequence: CASSQDRQLTDTQYF. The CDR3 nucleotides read TGTGCCAGCAGCCAAGACCGGCAGCTCACAGATACGCAGTATTTT.

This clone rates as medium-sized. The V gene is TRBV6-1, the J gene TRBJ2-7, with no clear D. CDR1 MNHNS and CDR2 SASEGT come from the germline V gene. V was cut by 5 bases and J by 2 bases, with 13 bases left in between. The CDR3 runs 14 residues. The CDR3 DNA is TGTGCCAGCAGTCTTGCCGGACGGCCCTACGAGCAGTACTTC. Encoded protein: CASSLAGRPYEQYF.

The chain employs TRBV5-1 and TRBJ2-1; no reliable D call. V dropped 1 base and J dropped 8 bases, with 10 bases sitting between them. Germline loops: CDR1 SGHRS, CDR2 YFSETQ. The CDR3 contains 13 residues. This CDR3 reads CASSLNSKDEQFF. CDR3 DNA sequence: TGCGCCAGCAGCTTGAATAGCAAGGATGAGCAGTTCTTC.

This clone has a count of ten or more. The CDR3 loop reads CASSSGQSGTGQGYEQYF. The CDR3, as DNA: TGTGCCAGCAGCTCCGGACAGAGCGGGACTGGTCAAGGCTACGAGCAGTACTTC. The gene calls are TRBV12-3 or TRBV12-4 and TRBJ2-7; a possible D gene is TRBD2 (7 bases). The CDR3 extends over 18 amino acids. Trimming took 6 bases from V and 3 from J, leaving 27 bases between them.

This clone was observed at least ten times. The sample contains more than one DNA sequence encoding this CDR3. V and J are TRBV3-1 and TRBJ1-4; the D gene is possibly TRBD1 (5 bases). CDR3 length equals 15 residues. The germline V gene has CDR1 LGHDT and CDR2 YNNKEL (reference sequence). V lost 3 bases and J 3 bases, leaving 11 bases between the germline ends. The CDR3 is CASSHGTGPNEKLFF. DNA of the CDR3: TGTGCCAGCAGCCACGGGACGGGACCTAATGAAAAACTGTTTTTT.

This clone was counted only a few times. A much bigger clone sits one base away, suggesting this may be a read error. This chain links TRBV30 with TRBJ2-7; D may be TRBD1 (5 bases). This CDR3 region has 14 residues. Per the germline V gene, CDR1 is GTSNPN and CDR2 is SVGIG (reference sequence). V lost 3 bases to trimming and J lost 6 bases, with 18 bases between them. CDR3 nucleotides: TGTGCCTGGAGGGGGCAGGGTTCGTTTTCCGAGCAGTACTTC. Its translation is CAWRGQGSFSEQYF.

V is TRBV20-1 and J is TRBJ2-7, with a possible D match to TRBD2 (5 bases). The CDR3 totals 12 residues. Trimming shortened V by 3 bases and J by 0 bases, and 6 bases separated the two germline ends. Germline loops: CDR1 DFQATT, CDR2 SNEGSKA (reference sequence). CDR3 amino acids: CSASGNSYEQYF. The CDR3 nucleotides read TGCAGTGCTAGCGGGAACTCCTACGAGCAGTACTTC.

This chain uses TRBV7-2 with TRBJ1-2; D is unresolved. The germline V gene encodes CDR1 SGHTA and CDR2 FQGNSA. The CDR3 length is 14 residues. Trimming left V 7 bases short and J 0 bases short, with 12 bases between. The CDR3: CASISVVANYGYTF. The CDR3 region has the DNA TGTGCCAGCATCTCAGTTGTCGCTAACTATGGCTACACCTTC.

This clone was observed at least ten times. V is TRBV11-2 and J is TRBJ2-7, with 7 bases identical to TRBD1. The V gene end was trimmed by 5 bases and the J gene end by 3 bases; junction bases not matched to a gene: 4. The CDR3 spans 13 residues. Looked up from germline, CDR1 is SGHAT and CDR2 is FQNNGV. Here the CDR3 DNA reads TGTGCCAGCAGCCCGGGACAGTACTACGAGCAGTACTTC. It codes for CASSPGQYYEQYF. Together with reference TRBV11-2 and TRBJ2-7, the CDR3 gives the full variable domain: EAGVAQSPRYKIIEKRQSVAFWCNPISGHATLYWYQQILGQGPKLLIQFQNNGVVDDSQLPKDRFSAERLKGVDSTLKIQPAKLEDSAVYLCASSPGQYYEQYFGPGTRLTVT.

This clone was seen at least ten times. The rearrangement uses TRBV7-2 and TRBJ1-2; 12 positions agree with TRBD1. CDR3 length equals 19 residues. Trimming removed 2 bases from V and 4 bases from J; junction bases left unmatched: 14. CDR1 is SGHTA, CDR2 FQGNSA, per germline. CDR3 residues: CASSLQPGQGALASYGYTF. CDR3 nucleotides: TGTGCCAGCAGCTTACAGCCGGGACAGGGGGCACTGGCAAGCTATGGCTACACCTTC. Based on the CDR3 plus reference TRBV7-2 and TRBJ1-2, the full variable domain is GAGVSQSPSNKVTEKGKDVELRCDPISGHTALYWYRQSLGQGLEFLIYFQGNSAPDKSGLPSDRFSAERTGGSVSTLTIQRTQQEDSAVYLCASSLQPGQGALASYGYTFGSGTRLTVV.

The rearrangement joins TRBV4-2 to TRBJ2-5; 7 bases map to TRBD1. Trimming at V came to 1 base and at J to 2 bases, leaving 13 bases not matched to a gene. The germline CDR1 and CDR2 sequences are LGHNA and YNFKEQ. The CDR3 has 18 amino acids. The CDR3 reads CASSQVGIQGSRQETQYF. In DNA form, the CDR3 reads TGTGCCAGCAGCCAAGTTGGGATACAGGGGTCGCGGCAAGAGACCCAGTACTTC.

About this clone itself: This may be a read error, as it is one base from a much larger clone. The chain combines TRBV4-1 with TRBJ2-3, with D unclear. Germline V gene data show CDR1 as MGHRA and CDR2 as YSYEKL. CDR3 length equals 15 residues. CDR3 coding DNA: TGCGCCAGCATCCAACCCGTTATCCGCACAGATACGCAGTATTTT. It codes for CASIQPVIRTDTQYF.

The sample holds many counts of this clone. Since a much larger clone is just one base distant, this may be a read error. CDR3 residues: CASRGIGSSKAFF. The CDR3 coding sequence is TGTGCCAGCCGGGGGATTGGGAGTTCTAAAGCTTTCTTT. V and J are TRBV6-2 or TRBV6-3 and TRBJ1-1; the D gene is possibly TRBD1 (5 bases). Deletions cut 8 bases from V and 9 bases from J, with 19 bases between. CDR1 and CDR2 from the germline V gene are MNHEY and SVGEGT. The CDR3 totals 13 residues.

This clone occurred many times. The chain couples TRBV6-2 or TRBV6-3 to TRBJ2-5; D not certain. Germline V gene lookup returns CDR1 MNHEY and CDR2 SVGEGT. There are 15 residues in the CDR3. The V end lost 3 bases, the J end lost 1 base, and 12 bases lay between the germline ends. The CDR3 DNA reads TGTGCCAGCAGTTATGATGCGAAGGGCCAAGAGACCCAGTACTTC. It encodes CASSYDAKGQETQYF.

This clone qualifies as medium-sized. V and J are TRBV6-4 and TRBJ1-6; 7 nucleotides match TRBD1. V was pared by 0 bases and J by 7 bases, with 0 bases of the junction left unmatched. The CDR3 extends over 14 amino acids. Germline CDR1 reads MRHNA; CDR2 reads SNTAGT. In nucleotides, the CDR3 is TGTGCCAGCAGTGACTCAGGGGGCAATTCACCCCTCCACTTT. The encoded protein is CASSDSGGNSPLHF.

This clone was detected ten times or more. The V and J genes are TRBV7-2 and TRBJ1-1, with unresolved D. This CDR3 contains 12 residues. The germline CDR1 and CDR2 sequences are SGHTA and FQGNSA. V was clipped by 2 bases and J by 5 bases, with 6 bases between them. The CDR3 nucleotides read TGTGCCAGCAGCTTATCCGTGACTGAAGCTTTCTTT. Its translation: CASSLSVTEAFF. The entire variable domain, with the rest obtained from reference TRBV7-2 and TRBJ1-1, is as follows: GAGVSQSPSNKVTEKGKDVELRCDPISGHTALYWYRQSLGQGLEFLIYFQGNSAPDKSGLPSDRFSAERTGGSVSTLTIQRTQQEDSAVYLCASSLSVTEAFFGQGTRLTVV.

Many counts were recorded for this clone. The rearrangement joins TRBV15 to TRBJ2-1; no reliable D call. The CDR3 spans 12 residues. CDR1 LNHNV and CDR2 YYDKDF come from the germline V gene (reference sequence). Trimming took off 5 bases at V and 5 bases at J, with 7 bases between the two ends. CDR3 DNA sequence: TGTGCCACCAGCTATTATAACAATGAGCAGTTCTTC. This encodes CATSYYNNEQFF.

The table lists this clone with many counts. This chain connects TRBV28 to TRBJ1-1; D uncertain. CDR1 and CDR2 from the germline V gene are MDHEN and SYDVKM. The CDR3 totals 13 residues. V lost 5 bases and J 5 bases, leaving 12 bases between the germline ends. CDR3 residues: CASSPTPRTEAFF. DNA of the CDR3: TGTGCCAGCAGTCCGACCCCCAGGACTGAAGCTTTCTTT.

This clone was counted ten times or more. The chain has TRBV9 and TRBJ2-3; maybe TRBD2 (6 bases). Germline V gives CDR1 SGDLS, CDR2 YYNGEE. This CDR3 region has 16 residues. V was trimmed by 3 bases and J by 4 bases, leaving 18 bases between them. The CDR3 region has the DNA TGTGCCAGCAGCGATCAGCGGGCCCCCCCCGCAGATACGCAGTATTTT. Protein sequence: CASSDQRAPPADTQYF.

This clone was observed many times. This CDR3 reads CASSPAHTAYEQYF. The CDR3 nucleotides read TGTGCCAGCAGCCCGGCCCACACGGCCTACGAGCAGTACTTC. The chain employs TRBV7-2 and TRBJ2-7; D gene ambiguous. The germline CDR1 and CDR2 sequences are SGHTA and FQGNSA. The germline V and J ends were trimmed by 5 bases and 2 bases, with 13 bases remaining between them. The CDR3 covers 14 residues.

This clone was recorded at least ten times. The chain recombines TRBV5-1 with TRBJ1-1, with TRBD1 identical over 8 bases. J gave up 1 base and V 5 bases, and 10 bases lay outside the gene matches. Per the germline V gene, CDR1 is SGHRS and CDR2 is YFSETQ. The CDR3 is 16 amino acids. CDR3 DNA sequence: TGCGCCAGCAGTCAGGCAGGGGGCAGTGGGAACACTGAAGCTTTCTTT. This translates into CASSQAGGSGNTEAFF.

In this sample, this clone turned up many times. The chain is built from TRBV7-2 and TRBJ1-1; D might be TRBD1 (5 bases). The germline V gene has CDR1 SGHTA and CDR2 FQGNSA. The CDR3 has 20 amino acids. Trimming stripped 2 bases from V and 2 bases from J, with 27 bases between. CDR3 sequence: CASSLLRRDPRVGINTEAFF. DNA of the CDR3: TGTGCCAGCAGCTTACTCAGGCGGGACCCAAGGGTCGGGATAAACACTGAAGCTTTCTTT.

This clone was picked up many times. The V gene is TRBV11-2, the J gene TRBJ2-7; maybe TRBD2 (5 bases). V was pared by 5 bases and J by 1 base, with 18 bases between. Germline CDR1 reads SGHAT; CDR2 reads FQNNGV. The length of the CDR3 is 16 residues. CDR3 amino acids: CASSPNPQDWSYEQYF. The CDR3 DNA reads TGTGCCAGCAGCCCTAATCCCCAGGACTGGTCCTACGAGCAGTACTTC.

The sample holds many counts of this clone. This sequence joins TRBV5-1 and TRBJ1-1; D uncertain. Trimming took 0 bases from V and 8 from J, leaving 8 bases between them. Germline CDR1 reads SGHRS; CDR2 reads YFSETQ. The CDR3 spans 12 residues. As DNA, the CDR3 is TGCGCCAGCAGCTTGGATACACAGGAAGCTTTCTTT. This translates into CASSLDTQEAFF.

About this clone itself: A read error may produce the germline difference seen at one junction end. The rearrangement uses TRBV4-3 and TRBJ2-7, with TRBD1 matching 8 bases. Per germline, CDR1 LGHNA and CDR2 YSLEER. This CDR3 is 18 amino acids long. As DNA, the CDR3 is TGCGCCAACAGCCAAGATACGTCCAGGGGACAGGTGACTCAAGGGCAGTACTTC. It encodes CANSQDTSRGQVTQGQYF.